The source of this T cell receptor beta chain is a study of shared clonotypes between healthy human individuals. Study conclusions and caveats: Researchers found naive subsets generally carried larger estimated richness than memory subsets.

Note on this clone: Its antigen is undetermined.

Donors were healthy HIV-negative adults without recent acute infections or vaccinations. The donors, all of them Caucasian adults, lived in Nashville, Tennessee. The CDR3 covers 13 residues. V was pared by 3 bases and J by 5 bases, with 7 bases between. CDR1 and CDR2 from the germline V gene are SGHTA and FQGTGA. Assay: immunoSEQ multiplex PCR; the TCRdb copy retains only in-frame clones and omits some. Of around 750,000 clones listed, under 80% are singletons. V gene TRBV7-3 combines with J gene TRBJ2-2; D ambiguous. This TCR derives from a young woman in good health. Specimen: memory CD4+ T cells sorted from blood. Stated subset: CD45RA-negative fraction. The CDR3 DNA follows: TGTGCCAGCAGCTTGTCAAGAACCGGGGAGCTGTTTTTT. Translated, it gives CASSLSRTGELFF.